A single sample is the source of the 20 T cell receptor beta chains below, sequenced in a study of blood T cell repertoires in COVID-19. Here immunoSEQ multiplex PCR was the method, and the copy in TCRdb shows in-frame clones only, minus some. The sample shows about 110,000 clones, over 60% of them seen only once. The sample consisted of peripheral blood. The origin of the receptors is a woman older than 75 with acute or convalescent COVID-19.

The rearrangement uses TRBV3-1 (or the pseudogene TRBV3-2) and TRBJ2-7; 11 bases align to TRBD2. Germline V gene sequence: CDR1 LGHDT, CDR2 YNNKEL (reference sequence). The length of the CDR3 is 17 residues. V shed 2 bases and J 0 bases; nucleotides not matched to a gene: 6. CDR3: CASSQIGLAGSSYEQYF. CDR3 in DNA: TGTGCCAGCAGCCAAATAGGACTAGCGGGCAGCTCCTACGAGCAGTACTTC.

This clone occurred once. V usage is TRBV6-1 and J usage is TRBJ1-2; D not certain. From germline, CDR1 is MNHNS and CDR2 SASEGT. Trimming shortened V by 1 base and J by 4 bases, and 7 bases separated the two germline ends. The CDR3 runs to 13 residues. The CDR3 nucleotides are TGTGCCAGCAGTGAAGGGCTCCTCTATGGCTACACCTTC. Protein: CASSEGLLYGYTF.

The chain employs TRBV5-4 and TRBJ2-1, with TRBD2 matching 9 bases. V lost 4 bases to trimming and J lost 9 bases; unmatched junction nucleotides: 5. The CDR3 spans 13 residues. Germline loops: CDR1 SGHNT, CDR2 YYREEE (reference sequence). The CDR3 region is CASSRGLAVEQFF. CDR3 DNA sequence: TGTGCCAGCAGCCGGGGACTAGCCGTTGAGCAGTTCTTC.

This clone was observed at least ten times. The chain recombines TRBV7-2 with TRBJ2-6; 7 nucleotides match TRBD2. V lost 11 bases and J lost 0; bases outside the gene matches: 4. Germline lookup yields CDR1 SGHTA and CDR2 FQGNSA. There are 14 residues in the CDR3. CDR3: CARGDPSGANVLTF. Written as DNA, the CDR3 is TGTGCCCGGGGGGACCCCTCTGGGGCCAACGTCCTGACTTTC.

V usage is TRBV19 and J usage is TRBJ1-3, with a possible D match to TRBD1 (6 bases). The V end lost 2 bases, the J end lost 0 bases, and 11 bases lay between the germline ends. The CDR3 sequence is 16 residues long. The germline CDR1 and CDR2 sequences are LNHDA and SQIVND (reference sequence). CDR3 amino acids: CASSIPQGSSGNTIYF. CDR3 sequence (DNA): TGTGCCAGTAGTATACCCCAGGGGAGCTCTGGAAACACCATATATTTT.

V usage is TRBV10-3 and J usage is TRBJ1-4, with 8 positions matching TRBD1. Germline-derived CDR1 and CDR2 are ENHRY and SYGVKD. The length of the CDR3 is 12 residues. V shed 9 bases and J 5 bases; nucleotides not matched to a gene: 2. The CDR3 region is CAIRQGNEKLFF. CDR3 in DNA: TGTGCCATTAGACAGGGGAATGAAAAACTGTTTTTT.

The chain combines TRBV9 with TRBJ1-5, with D possibly matching TRBD1 (5 bases). The CDR3 covers 14 residues. Trimming cost V 4 bases and J 6 bases, with 14 bases left between them. The germline gives CDR1 SGDLS, CDR2 YYNGEE. The CDR3 DNA follows: TGTGCCAGCAGCCTCGATTCAGGGCTTCAGCCCCAGCATTTT. Translation gives CASSLDSGLQPQHF.

The chain employs TRBV10-3 and TRBJ2-7, with TRBD1 identical over 8 bases. CDR3 length: 15 residues. The germline gives CDR1 ENHRY, CDR2 SYGVKD. J lost 6 bases, V lost 2 bases, and 9 bases had no gene match. DNA for the CDR3: TGTGCCATCAGTGAGAAGCAGGGGGCTACCGGCGAGCAGTACTTC. Encoded protein: CAISEKQGATGEQYF.

The chain joins TRBV3-1 (or the pseudogene TRBV3-2) to TRBJ2-7, with D maybe TRBD1 (6 bases). V was shortened by 1 base and J by 8 bases, with 21 bases between the two germline ends. The CDR3 has 16 residues. Germline lookup yields CDR1 LGHDT and CDR2 YNNKEL (reference sequence). CDR3 DNA sequence: TGTGCCAGCAGCCAAGTCCTTCCCGGGACAATTAGTCAGCAGTACTTC. Amino acids: CASSQVLPGTISQQYF.

This clone was seen once. V usage is TRBV6-5 and J usage is TRBJ1-1; TRBD1 aligns across 7 bases. CDR1 MNHEY and CDR2 SVGAGI come from the germline V gene. Unmatched junction bases numbered 11, after V lost 6 bases and J lost 7 bases. This CDR3 spans 14 amino acids. The CDR3 loop reads CASRASYRGVEAFF. CDR3 nucleotide sequence: TGTGCCAGCAGAGCAAGCTACAGGGGCGTTGAAGCTTTCTTT.

V is TRBV6-5 and J is TRBJ2-5, with TRBD2 matching over 7 bases. The CDR3 covers 14 residues. V shed 10 bases and J 5 bases; nucleotides not matched to a gene: 13. Germline CDR1 reads MNHEY; CDR2 reads SVGAGI. CDR3 amino acids: CAIGRGLGGETQYF. The CDR3 region has the DNA TGTGCCATCGGGCGTGGACTAGGAGGGGAGACCCAGTACTTC.

The gene calls are TRBV2 and TRBJ2-7; 12 bases line up with TRBD2. The CDR3 consists of 14 residues. Germline trimming cut 6 bases from V and 6 bases from J; bases unmatched to any gene: 6. The germline V gene encodes CDR1 SNHLY and CDR2 FYNNEI. The CDR3: CASSYGLAGSEQYF. The CDR3 DNA sequence: TGTGCCAGCAGCTATGGACTAGCGGGAAGCGAGCAGTACTTC. Using reference TRBV2 and TRBJ2-7 for the parts outside the CDR3, the full variable domain is EPEVTQTPSHQVTQMGQEVILRCVPISNHLYFYWYRQILGQKVEFLVSFYNNEISEKSEIFDDQFSVERPDGSNFTLKIRSTKLEDSAMYFCASSYGLAGSEQYFGPGTRLTVT.

V gene TRBV10-3 combines with J gene TRBJ2-7; 8 nucleotides match TRBD1. V lost 5 bases and J lost 6; bases outside the gene matches: 6. This CDR3 has 13 residues. Germline V lookup: CDR1 ENHRY, CDR2 SYGVKD. CDR3 region: CAISRGTGGEQYF. The DNA for the CDR3 is TGTGCCATCAGTAGAGGGACAGGCGGCGAGCAGTACTTC.

The V gene is TRBV24-1, the J gene TRBJ2-7; 8 positions match TRBD2. CDR1 and CDR2 (germline): KGHDR, SFDVKD. With V trimmed by 0 bases and J by 6 bases, 0 bases remained unmatched. The CDR3 loop spans 13 amino acids. The CDR3 here is CATSDLAGGEQYF. CDR3 bases: TGTGCCACCAGTGATTTGGCGGGAGGCGAGCAGTACTTC.

J is TRBJ1-1 and V is TRBV11-2; 8 bases match TRBD1. This CDR3 has 15 residues. Germline V gene data show CDR1 as SGHAT and CDR2 as FQNNGV. V shed 5 bases, J shed 4 bases, and the junction held 9 bases outside the gene matches. The CDR3 is CASSLRGTGGTEAFF. CDR3 DNA sequence: TGTGCCAGCAGCCTTCGCGGGACAGGCGGCACTGAAGCTTTCTTT.

The CDR3 region is CASSSKGREVEDTQYF. The CDR3 DNA follows: TGTGCCAGTAGTTCGAAGGGGCGGGAGGTTGAAGATACGCAGTATTTT. This sequence joins TRBV19 and TRBJ2-3, with 8 nucleotides matching TRBD2. Trimming cost V 5 bases and J 5 bases; bases outside gene matches: 12. Germline lookup yields CDR1 LNHDA and CDR2 SQIVND (reference sequence). CDR3 length equals 16 residues. The full variable domain, completed using reference TRBV19 and TRBJ2-3, is DGGITQSPKYLFRKEGQNVTLSCEQNLNHDAMYWYRQDPGQGLRLIYYSQIVNDFQKGDIAEGYSVSREKKESFPLTVTSAQKNPTAFYLCASSSKGREVEDTQYFGPGTRLTVL.

This clone was seen more than once but under ten times. The chain uses TRBV3-1 (or the pseudogene TRBV3-2) and TRBJ2-6; D is unresolved. CDR1 and CDR2 from the germline V gene are LGHDT and YNNKEL (reference sequence). V was trimmed by 6 bases and J by 0 bases, leaving 12 bases between them. The CDR3 sequence is 16 residues long. This chain's CDR3 is CASRAHGDSGANVLTF. CDR3 coding DNA: TGTGCCAGCAGGGCACACGGAGACTCTGGGGCCAACGTCCTGACTTTC.

The gene calls are TRBV7-2 and TRBJ2-7; D perhaps matches TRBD2 (5 bases). The CDR3 runs 13 residues. Trimming cost V 1 base and J 6 bases, with 10 bases left between them. Germline assignment: CDR1 SGHTA and CDR2 FQGNSA. The CDR3 bases are TGTGCCAGCAGCTTAGTAGGAGGAGGCGAGCAGTACTTC. It translates to CASSLVGGGEQYF.

A single count supports this clone. V usage is TRBV3-1 (or the pseudogene TRBV3-2) and J usage is TRBJ1-1; D gene ambiguous. Germline CDR1 LGHDT, CDR2 YNNKEL (reference sequence). V was shortened by 9 bases and J by 5 bases, with 10 bases between the two germline ends. This CDR3 has 11 residues. As DNA, the CDR3 is TGTGCCAGGATCGCGGGTACTGAAGCTTTCTTT. Amino acids: CARIAGTEAFF.

The rearrangement links TRBV28 to TRBJ1-6; tentative D call: TRBD1 (6 bases). CDR3 size: 16 residues. CDR1 MDHEN and CDR2 SYDVKM come from the germline V gene. V was pared by 7 bases and J by 10 bases, with 23 bases between. CDR3 DNA sequence: TGTGCCAGCACCCCCGGGGGGGGAACAGGGACCTCACCCCTCCACTTT. Its translation is CASTPGGGTGTSPLHF.